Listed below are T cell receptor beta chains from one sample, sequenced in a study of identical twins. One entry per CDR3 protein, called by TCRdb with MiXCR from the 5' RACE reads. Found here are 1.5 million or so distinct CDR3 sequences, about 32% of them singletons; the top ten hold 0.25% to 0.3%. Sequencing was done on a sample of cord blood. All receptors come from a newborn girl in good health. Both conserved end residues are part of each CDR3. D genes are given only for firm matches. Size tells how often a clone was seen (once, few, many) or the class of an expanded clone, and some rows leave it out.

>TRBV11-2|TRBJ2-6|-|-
TGTGCCAGCAGCTTATTTCTGGACACCTCTGGGGCCAACGTCCTGACTTTC
CASSLFLDTSGANVLTF
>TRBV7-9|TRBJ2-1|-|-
TGTGCCAGCCTTGGGGGCTACAATGGGCAGTTCTTC
CASLGGYNGQFF
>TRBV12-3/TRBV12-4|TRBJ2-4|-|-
TGTGCCAGCAGTTCACGTGGGGTTGGTCAAAACATTCAGTACTTC
CASSSRGVGQNIQYF
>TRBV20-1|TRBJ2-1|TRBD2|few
TGCAGTGCTTTCACTAGCGATCAGAACCACAATGAGCAGTTCTTC
CSAFTSDQNHNEQFF
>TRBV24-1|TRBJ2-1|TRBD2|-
TGTGCCACCAGTGATGCCGGACTAGCGGGGGGCAATGAGCAGTTCTTC
CATSDAGLAGGNEQFF
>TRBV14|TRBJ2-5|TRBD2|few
TGTGCCAGCAGCCGGACTAGCGGGATCACAATGACCCAGTACTTC
CASSRTSGITMTQYF
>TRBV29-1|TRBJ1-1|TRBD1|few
TGCAGCGTTGTGGGACAGGAAGCTTTCTTT
CSVVGQEAFF
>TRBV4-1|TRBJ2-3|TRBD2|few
TGCGCCAGCAGCCAAGTAAGCGGGAGCTTGGATACGCAGTATTTT
CASSQVSGSLDTQYF
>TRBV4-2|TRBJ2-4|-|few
TGTGCCAGCAGCCAAGATTTTTCAGAAGCAGACATTCAGTACTTC
CASSQDFSEADIQYF
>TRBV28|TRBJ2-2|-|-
TGTGCCAGCAGGCCAGGGGGGGATGCCAACACCGGGGAGCTGTTTTTT
CASRPGGDANTGELFF
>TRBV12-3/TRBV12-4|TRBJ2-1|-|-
TGTGCCAGCAGTCTAGCCTATCTAGCATCCGAGCAGTTCTTC
CASSLAYLASEQFF
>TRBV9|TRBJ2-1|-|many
TGTGCCAGCAGCGTAGTCGTAGGGGACAATGAGCAGTTCTTC
CASSVVVGDNEQFF
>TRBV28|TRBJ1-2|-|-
TGTGCCAGCAGATACGAAAGGGGACCCTATGGCTACACCTTC
CASRYERGPYGYTF
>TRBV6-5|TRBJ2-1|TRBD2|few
TGTGCCAGCAGTTACTCGAGCCTAGCGGGAAACAATGAGCAGTTCTTC
CASSYSSLAGNNEQFF
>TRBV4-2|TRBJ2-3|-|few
TGTGCCAGCAGCCAAGCTGGGCCGGGGACGCAAGAGACAGATACGCAGTATTTT
CASSQAGPGTQETDTQYF
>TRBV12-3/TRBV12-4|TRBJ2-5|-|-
TGTGCCAGCAGTCAAACAGGGAACCGGGAGACCCAGTACTTC
CASSQTGNRETQYF
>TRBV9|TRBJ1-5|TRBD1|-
TGTGCCAGCAGCGAAGAATCGCAGGGGGATAGCAATCAGCCCCAGCATTTT
CASSEESQGDSNQPQHF
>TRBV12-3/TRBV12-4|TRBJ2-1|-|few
TGTGCCAGCAGCTATGGGGGGCTAAGAAATGAGCAGTTCTTC
CASSYGGLRNEQFF
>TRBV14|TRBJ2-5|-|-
TGTGCCAGCAGCCCGAATGGGCTCGGTCCTCCGGCGGAGCAGTACTTC
CASSPNGLGPPAEQYF
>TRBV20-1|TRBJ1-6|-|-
TGCAGTGCTAGCTCCAGGGGCGAGAATTCACCCCTCCACTTT
CSASSRGENSPLHF